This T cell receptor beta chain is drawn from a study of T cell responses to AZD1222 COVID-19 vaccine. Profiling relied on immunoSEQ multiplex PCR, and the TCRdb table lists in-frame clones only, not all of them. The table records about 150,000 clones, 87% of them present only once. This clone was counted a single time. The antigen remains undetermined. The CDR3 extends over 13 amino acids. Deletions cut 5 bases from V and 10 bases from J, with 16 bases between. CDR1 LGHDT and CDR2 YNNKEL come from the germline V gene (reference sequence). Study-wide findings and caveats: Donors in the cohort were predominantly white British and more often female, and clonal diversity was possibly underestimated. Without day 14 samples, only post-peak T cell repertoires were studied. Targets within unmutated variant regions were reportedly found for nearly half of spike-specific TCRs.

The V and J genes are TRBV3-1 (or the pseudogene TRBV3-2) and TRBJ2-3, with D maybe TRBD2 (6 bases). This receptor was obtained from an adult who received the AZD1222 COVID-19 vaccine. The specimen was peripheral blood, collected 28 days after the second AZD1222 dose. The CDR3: CASSASGTGAQYF. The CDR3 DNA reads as TGTGCCAGCAGCGCCTCAGGAACGGGGGCGCAGTATTTT.